This T cell receptor (beta chain) stems from a study of blood T cell repertoires in COVID-19. Study-wide context: The cDNA or gDNA used as material had been derived from T cells, B-cell-depleted T cells, or PBMCs.

Deletions cut 2 bases from V and 7 bases from J, with 13 bases between. The CDR3 contains 14 residues. The germline V gene encodes CDR1 LGHDT and CDR2 YNNKEL (reference sequence). Clones were sequenced by immunoSEQ multiplex PCR, and TCRdb holds only the in-frame ones, with some missing. The table includes over 200,000 clones, 70% to 85% detected once. This TCR came from a man in his forties who had recovered from COVID-19. Material: peripheral blood. The chain carries TRBV3-1 (or the pseudogene TRBV3-2) and TRBJ2-3; possibly TRBD2 for D (6 bases). The CDR3 is CASSQLGLENTQYF. The CDR3 DNA sequence: TGTGCCAGCAGCCAACTGGGACTGGAAAATACGCAGTATTTT.